A few counts support the clone carrying this T cell receptor (beta chain). Its antigen is not known. The CDR3 is 13 amino acids. Germline assignment: CDR1 DFQATT and CDR2 SNEGSKA (reference sequence). The data derive from a study of early T cells in non-severe SARS-CoV-2 infection. Study at large: The input, bulk RNA from unsorted whole blood, was sequenced, and chains were unpaired.

Overall study results and limits: Anti-spike CD8 specificities were favored by VDJdb matching, whose results missed private and CD4 specificities.

Individual cDNA molecules carried attached unique molecular identifiers. TCRdb passed the 5' RACE reads through MiXCR, listing each CDR3 protein once. The sample holds approximately 76,000 distinct CDR3 sequences, around an eighth seen once. The receptor comes from an adult who was a healthcare worker with PCR-confirmed SARS-CoV-2 infection or an uninfected control (not recorded which). The material sequenced was whole blood. The J gene is TRBJ2-1, the V gene TRBV20-1; D is possibly TRBD1 or TRBD2 (5 bases each). The CDR3 DNA reads TGCAGCCTCCCGGGACGGATCGACAATGAGCAGTTCTTC. Its protein is CSLPGRIDNEQFF.